One and the same sample provided the 11 T cell receptor beta chains below, sequenced in a study of CXCR3-negative and CXCR3-positive naive CD8 T cells. UMI-labeled TRB cDNA libraries were prepared by 5' RACE. With the 5' RACE reads reprocessed, TCRdb shows one record per CDR3 protein and no DNA. Here the sample table reports about 40,000 distinct CDR3 sequences. The material sequenced was naive CXCR3- CD8+ T cells from blood. The subset is: CD45RO-CCR7+CD27+CD95- naive CD8+ T cells lacking CXCR3 (TNR3-). Receptors originate from a human donor in good health. Some clones in this sample may be carry-over from other donors' samples.

The chain recombines TRBV7-9 with TRBJ1-1; TCRdb proposes TRBD1, but this gene call is untestable without DNA. This CDR3 contains 14 residues. CDR1 is SEHNR, CDR2 FQNEAQ, per germline (reference sequence). The CDR3 loop reads CASSLVPLGTEAFF. The variable domain in full, completed from reference TRBV7-9 and TRBJ1-1, reads DTGVSQNPRHKITKRGQNVTFRCDPISEHNRLYWYRQTLGQGPEFLTYFQNEAQLEKSRLLSDRFSAERPKGSFSTLEIQRTEQGDSAMYLCASSLVPLGTEAFFGQGTRLTVV.

The rearrangement uses TRBV7-3 and TRBJ2-7; the D call of TRBD1 rests on TCRdb alone, since no DNA is present to check it. Germline V lookup: CDR1 SGHTA, CDR2 FQGTGA. The CDR3 totals 13 residues. The CDR3: CASSSMTGNEQYF.

The chain carries TRBV29-1 and TRBJ2-7; the D call of TRBD1 rests on TCRdb alone, since no DNA is present to check it. CDR1 and CDR2 (germline): SQVTM, ANQGSEA. This CDR3 has 13 residues. The CDR3 protein is CSASRDRDYEQYF.

The rearrangement joins TRBV29-1 to TRBJ2-2; TCRdb indicates TRBD2, and absent DNA this call remains unverified. Looked up from germline, CDR1 is SQVTM and CDR2 is ANQGSEA. The CDR3 runs to 14 residues. CDR3 region: CSAEEGANTGELFF.

The chain uses TRBV5-1 and TRBJ2-1; TCRdb returns TRBD2, unconfirmable since there is no DNA. The CDR3 is 14 amino acids. Germline CDR1 reads SGHRS; CDR2 reads YFSETQ. CDR3: CASMGSGVYNEQFF.

Here the CDR3 reads CASSWRDEQYF. The gene calls are TRBV6-2 or TRBV6-3 and TRBJ2-7; TCRdb selects TRBD2, and the lack of DNA leaves this call unchecked. The germline V gene encodes CDR1 MNHEY and CDR2 SVGEGT. The CDR3 covers 11 residues.

The chain has TRBV9 and TRBJ2-2; without DNA, the TCRdb call of TRBD2 cannot be checked. CDR1 and CDR2 from the germline V gene are SGDLS and YYNGEE. The CDR3 totals 16 residues. The CDR3 spells CASSPRLAGYTGELFF.

The rearrangement links TRBV29-1 to TRBJ2-2. The CDR3 consists of 12 residues. CDR1 is SQVTM and CDR2 is ANQGSEA in the germline V gene. The CDR3: CSVEGGTGELFF.

The CDR3 loop reads CASSWVRQGLEQYF. This chain links TRBV11-2 with TRBJ2-7; TCRdb calls TRBD1, which cannot be checked without DNA. The CDR3 spans 14 residues. Germline V gene data show CDR1 as SGHAT and CDR2 as FQNNGV. The whole variable domain, filled in from reference TRBV11-2 and TRBJ2-7, reads EAGVAQSPRYKIIEKRQSVAFWCNPISGHATLYWYQQILGQGPKLLIQFQNNGVVDDSQLPKDRFSAERLKGVDSTLKIQPAKLEDSAVYLCASSWVRQGLEQYFGPGTRLTVT.

V is TRBV7-9 and J is TRBJ2-7. The V gene's germline CDR1 is SEHNR and CDR2 FQNEAQ (reference sequence). The CDR3 consists of 12 residues. CDR3: CASSLVSYEQYF.

This chain connects TRBV29-1 to TRBJ1-1; TCRdb indicates TRBD1, and absent DNA this call remains unverified. Germline CDR1 is SQVTM and CDR2 is ANQGSEA. This CDR3 region has 12 residues. CDR3 residues: CSVETENTEAFF. Using reference TRBV29-1 and TRBJ1-1 for the parts outside the CDR3, the full variable domain is SAVISQKPSRDICQRGTSLTIQCQVDSQVTMMFWYRQQPGQSLTLIATANQGSEATYESGFVIDKFPISRPNLTFSTLTVSNMSPEDSSIYLCSVETENTEAFFGQGTRLTVV.